The clone carrying this T cell receptor (beta chain) was counted at least ten times. CDR3 and TCR beta VDJ profiling relied on a genomic DNA template. MiXCR, run by TCRdb on the reads, gives a single entry per CDR3 protein. This table has 80,000 to 100,000 distinct CDR3 sequences, roughly two thirds appearing once. The V and J ends lost 4 bases and 7 bases respectively, with 16 bases between them. The V gene's germline CDR1 is MNHEY and CDR2 SVGEGT. CDR3 length: 14 residues. The data derive from a study of CD8+CD57+ T cells in acquired aplastic anemia. Selection for sequencing was limited to patients who had shown CD8+CD57+ cell expansion by flow cytometry.

The sequencing sample was made of sorted CD4+, CD8+, or CD8+CD57+ T cells (not recorded which) from PBMCs. This TCR came from a human donor with aplastic anemia. J is TRBJ1-1 and V is TRBV6-2 or TRBV6-3, with TRBD1 as a possible D gene (6 bases). The CDR3 region has the DNA TGTGCCAGCAGTTTTTCTCTGGGGGCAGGTGAAGCTTTCTTT. Amino acid sequence: CASSFSLGAGEAFF.